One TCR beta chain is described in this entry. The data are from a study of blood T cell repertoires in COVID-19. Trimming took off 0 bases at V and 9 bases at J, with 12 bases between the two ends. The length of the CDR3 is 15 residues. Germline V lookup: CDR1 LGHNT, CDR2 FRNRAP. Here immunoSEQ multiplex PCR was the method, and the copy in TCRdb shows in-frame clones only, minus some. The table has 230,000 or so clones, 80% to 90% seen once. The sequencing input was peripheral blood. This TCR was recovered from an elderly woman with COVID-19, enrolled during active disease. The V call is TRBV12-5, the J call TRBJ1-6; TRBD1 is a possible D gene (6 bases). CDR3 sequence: CASGLVTGLSSPLHF. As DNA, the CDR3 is TGTGCTAGTGGTTTGGTAACAGGGCTAAGTTCACCCCTCCACTTT. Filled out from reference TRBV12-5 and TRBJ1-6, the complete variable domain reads DARVTQTPRHKVTEMGQEVTMRCQPILGHNTVFWYRQTMMQGLELLAYFRNRAPLDDSGMPKDRFSAEMPDATLATLKIQPSEPRDSAVYFCASGLVTGLSSPLHFGNGTRLTVT.